A selection of T cell receptor beta chains follows, all from one sample in a study of radiotherapy plus CTLA-4 blockade in lung cancer. The assay was immunoSEQ multiplex PCR, and TCRdb's table has in-frame clones only and misses some. The table lists about 83,000 clones, under 80% of them singletons. The starting material was peripheral blood, obtained from a patient treated with radiotherapy plus ipilimumab. These receptors all come from a human donor with non-small cell lung cancer who had a partial response to radiotherapy plus ipilimumab. Some clones in this sample may be carry-over from other donors' samples. Each CDR3 is given with its conserved first and last residue. D genes are given only for firm matches. Size is omitted from some rows. Given values are once, few, many or a class for expanded clones.

>TRBV14|-|-|TRBJ1-6
CASSQDYRDNSPLHF
TGTGCCAGCAGCCAAGATTACAGAGACAATTCACCCCTCCACTTT
>TRBV7-6|-|-|TRBJ2-1
CASSLQGGGQGFVGVREQFF
TGTGCCAGCAGCTTACAGGGAGGCGGCCAGGGATTTGTGGGAGTCCGTGAGCAGTTCTTC
>TRBV7-8|-|TRBD1|TRBJ1-2
CASSLTRDRSSGYTF
TGTGCCAGCAGCTTGACCCGGGACAGGAGTTCCGGCTACACCTTC
>TRBV9|-|TRBD2|TRBJ2-3
CASSGGLVTDTQYF
TGTGCCAGCAGCGGGGGACTAGTGACAGATACGCAGTATTTT
>TRBV5-1|-|-|TRBJ1-3
CASSLGTAGNTIYF
TGCGCCAGCAGCTTGGGGACAGCTGGAAACACCATATATTTT
>TRBV4-2|-|-|TRBJ2-2
CASSQGTRAHGELFF
TGTGCCAGCAGCCAAGGGACGAGGGCCCACGGGGAGCTGTTTTTT
>TRBV6-1|-|TRBD1|TRBJ2-5
CASSEWTGSETQYF
TGTGCCAGCAGTGAGTGGACAGGGTCTGAGACCCAGTACTTC
>TRBV7-9|few|TRBD1|TRBJ2-7
CASSTWTGLPYEQYF
TGTGCCAGCAGCACCTGGACAGGGCTTCCCTACGAGCAGTACTTC
>TRBV29-1|-|-|TRBJ2-2
CSARTAANTGELFF
TGCAGCGCCAGGACAGCCGCGAACACCGGGGAGCTGTTTTTT
>TRBV5-1|-|TRBD2|TRBJ2-1
CASSLGTGTSGRASSYNEQFF
TGCGCCAGCAGCTTGGGGACCGGGACTAGCGGGAGGGCAAGCTCCTACAATGAGCAGTTCTTC
>TRBV6-5|many|-|TRBJ2-5
CASSYGVAGQETQYF
TGTGCCAGCAGTTACGGTGTGGCAGGGCAAGAGACCCAGTACTTC
>TRBV5-1|many|-|TRBJ1-1
CASSLPGVVEAFF
TGCGCCAGCAGCCTCCCGGGGGTGGTCGAAGCTTTCTTT
>TRBV7-2|-|TRBD1|TRBJ2-7
CASSSDRGQYEQYF
TGTGCCAGCAGCTCGGACAGGGGGCAGTACGAGCAGTACTTC
>TRBV7-2|many|TRBD1|TRBJ2-7
CASSPDRGPYEQYF
TGTGCCAGCAGCCCGGACAGGGGGCCCTACGAGCAGTACTTC
>TRBV6-1|-|TRBD2|TRBJ2-3
CASGGLAGDKYF
TGTGCCAGCGGGGGACTAGCGGGAGATAAGTATTTT
>TRBV15|few|-|TRBJ2-1
CATSRDPEGTYNEQFF
TGTGCCACCAGCAGAGATCCGGAGGGTACCTACAATGAGCAGTTCTTC
>TRBV27|few|-|TRBJ1-6
CASSLFAHRASIGSPLHF
TGTGCCAGCAGTTTATTTGCCCACAGGGCTAGTATCGGTTCACCCCTCCACTTT
>TRBV6-1|-|TRBD1|TRBJ2-3
CASSERQGWSTDTQYF
TGTGCCAGCAGTGAACGACAGGGTTGGAGCACAGATACGCAGTATTTT
>TRBV6-1|-|TRBD2|TRBJ2-5
CASSAGLAGISLGRETQYF
TGTGCCAGCAGTGCGGGACTAGCGGGGATCTCGTTAGGCCGGGAGACCCAGTACTTC